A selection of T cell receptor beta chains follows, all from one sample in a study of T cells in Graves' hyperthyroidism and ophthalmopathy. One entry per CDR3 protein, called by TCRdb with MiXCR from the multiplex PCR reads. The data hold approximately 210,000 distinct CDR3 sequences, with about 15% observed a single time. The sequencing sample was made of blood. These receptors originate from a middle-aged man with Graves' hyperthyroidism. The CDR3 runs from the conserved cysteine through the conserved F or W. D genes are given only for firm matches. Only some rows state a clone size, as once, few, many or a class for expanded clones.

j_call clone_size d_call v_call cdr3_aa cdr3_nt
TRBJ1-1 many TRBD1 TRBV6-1 CASSSLPDRATEAFF TGTGCCAGCAGCTCCCTCCCGGACAGGGCAACTGAAGCTTTCTTT
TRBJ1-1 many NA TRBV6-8 CASRGPGQNPEAFF TGTGCCAGCAGGGGTCCAGGACAGAACCCCGAAGCTTTCTTT
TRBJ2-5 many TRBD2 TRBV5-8 CASSLGSSGQETQYF TGTGCCAGCAGCTTGGGCTCTAGCGGACAAGAGACCCAGTACTTC
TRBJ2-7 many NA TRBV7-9 CASSLVGGGTYEQYF TGTGCCAGCAGCTTAGTGGGGGGGGGCACCTACGAGCAGTACTTC
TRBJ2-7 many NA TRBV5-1 CASRLGSPSYEQYF TGCGCCAGCCGCCTAGGGTCCCCCTCCTACGAGCAGTACTTC
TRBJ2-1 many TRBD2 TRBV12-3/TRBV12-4 CASSFSGSVSNEQFF TGTGCCAGCAGTTTTAGCGGGAGTGTGTCAAATGAGCAGTTCTTC
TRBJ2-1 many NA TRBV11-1 CASSLEPSYNEQFF TGTGCCAGCAGCTTAGAACCATCCTACAATGAGCAGTTCTTC
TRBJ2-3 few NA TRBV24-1 CATSDSTGWNTDTQYF TGTGCCACCAGTGATTCGACGGGATGGAACACAGATACGCAGTATTTT
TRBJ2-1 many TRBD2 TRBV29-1 CSVAGLAGGLNEQFF TGCAGCGTAGCCGGACTAGCGGGAGGGTTGAATGAGCAGTTCTTC
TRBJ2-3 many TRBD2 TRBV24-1 CATSDGTIWETLDTQYF TGTGCCACCAGTGATGGGACTATTTGGGAGACGTTAGATACGCAGTATTTT
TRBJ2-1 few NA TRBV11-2 CASSSTRTGGVGYNEQFF TGTGCCAGCAGCTCTACCCGGACTGGCGGGGTCGGCTACAATGAGCAGTTCTTC
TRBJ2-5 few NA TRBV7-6 CASSAGHTQETQYF TGTGCCAGCAGCGCGGGACATACACAAGAGACCCAGTACTTC
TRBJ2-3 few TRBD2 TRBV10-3 CTISGSGRVADTQYF TGTACCATCAGTGGTAGCGGGAGGGTCGCAGATACGCAGTATTTT
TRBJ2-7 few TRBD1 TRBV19 CASSNQGAYEQYF TGTGCCAGTAGTAACCAGGGGGCCTACGAGCAGTACTTC
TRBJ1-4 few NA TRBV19 CASSISGDPGEKLFF TGTGCCAGTAGTATCAGCGGGGACCCTGGTGAAAAACTGTTTTTT
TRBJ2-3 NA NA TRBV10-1 CASSESIARGFADTQYF TGCGCCAGCAGTGAGTCAATAGCAAGGGGCTTCGCAGATACGCAGTATTTT
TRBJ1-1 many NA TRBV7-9 CASSLGSGAEAFF TGTGCCAGCAGCCTGGGGTCAGGAGCTGAAGCTTTCTTT
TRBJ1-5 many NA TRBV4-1 CASSQVMGSNQPQHF TGCGCCAGCAGCCAAGTTATGGGTAGCAATCAGCCCCAGCATTTT
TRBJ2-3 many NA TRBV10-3 CAISRESDTQYF TGTGCCATCTCCCGGGAGTCAGATACGCAGTATTTT
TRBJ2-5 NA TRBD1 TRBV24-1 CATSDTTGDRQETQYF TGTGCCACCAGTGATACTACGGGGGACAGGCAAGAGACCCAGTACTTC
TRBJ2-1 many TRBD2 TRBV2 CASKMEAGGRYNEQFF TGTGCCAGCAAAATGGAGGCGGGAGGGCGCTACAATGAGCAGTTCTTC
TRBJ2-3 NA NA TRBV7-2 CASRPGRGIRMKDTQYF TGTGCCAGCAGACCTGGGCGAGGAATAAGGATGAAAGATACGCAGTATTTT
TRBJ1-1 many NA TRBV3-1 CASSGRNSEAFF TGTGCCAGCAGCGGGAGGAATTCTGAAGCTTTCTTT
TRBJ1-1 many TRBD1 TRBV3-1 CASSQRQGRTEAFF TGTGCCAGCAGCCAAAGACAGGGGAGGACTGAAGCTTTCTTT
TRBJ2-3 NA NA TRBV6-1 CASEPGQLSTDTQYF TGTGCCAGTGAACCGGGACAACTAAGCACAGATACGCAGTATTTT
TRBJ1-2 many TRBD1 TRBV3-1 CASSQGQGVYYGYTF TGTGCCAGCAGCCAAGGACAGGGTGTCTACTATGGCTACACCTTC
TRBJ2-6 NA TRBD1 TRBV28 CASSGQVRANVLTF TGTGCCAGCAGCGGACAGGTTAGGGCCAACGTCCTGACTTTC
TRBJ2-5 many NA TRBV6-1 CASTGPGETQYF TGTGCCAGCACTGGGCCCGGAGAGACCCAGTACTTC
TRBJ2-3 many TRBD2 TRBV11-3 CASSPRLAGADTDTQYF TGTGCCAGCAGCCCCCGGCTAGCGGGAGCCGATACAGATACGCAGTATTTT
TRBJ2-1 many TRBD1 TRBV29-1 CSVISGTGLGEQFF TGCAGCGTGATATCCGGGACAGGGTTGGGAGAGCAGTTCTTC
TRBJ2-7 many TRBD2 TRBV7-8 CASSLSLAGGPYEQYF TGTGCCAGCAGCCTGTCTCTAGCGGGAGGGCCCTACGAGCAGTACTTC
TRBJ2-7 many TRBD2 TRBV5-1 CASSELTSGTTYEQYF TGCGCCAGCAGCGAGCTGACTAGCGGGACCACCTACGAGCAGTACTTC
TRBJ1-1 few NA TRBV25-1 CASSDRAANTEAFF TGTGCCAGCAGTGACCGTGCGGCGAACACTGAAGCTTTCTTT
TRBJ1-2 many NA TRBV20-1 CSGRGDSGTNYGYTF TGCAGTGGCCGAGGGGATTCAGGGACCAACTATGGCTACACCTTC
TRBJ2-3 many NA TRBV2 CASSATRTPPTQYF TGTGCCAGCAGTGCAACCCGGACTCCCCCCACGCAGTATTTT
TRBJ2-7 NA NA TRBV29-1 CSVADRIYEQYF TGCAGCGTTGCCGACAGAATATACGAGCAGTACTTC
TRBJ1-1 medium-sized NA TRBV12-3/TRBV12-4 CASSFLEDTEAFF TGTGCCAGCAGTTTTTTGGAGGATACTGAAGCTTTCTTT
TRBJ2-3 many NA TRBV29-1 CSVGVSADTQYF TGCAGCGTTGGAGTTAGCGCCGATACGCAGTATTTT
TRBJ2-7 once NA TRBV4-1 CASSQETARGLYEQYF TGCGCCAGCAGCCAAGAGACGGCTAGGGGACTGTACGAGCAGTACTTC
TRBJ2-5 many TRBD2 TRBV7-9 CASSHPGGGETQYF TGTGCCAGCAGCCACCCTGGCGGGGGAGAGACCCAGTACTTC
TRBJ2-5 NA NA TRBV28 CASSPPAGGMGETQYF TGTGCCAGCAGTCCACCCGCGGGTGGAATGGGAGAGACCCAGTACTTC
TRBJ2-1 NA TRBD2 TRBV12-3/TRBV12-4 CASNVAGAVDEQFF TGTGCCAGCAATGTAGCGGGAGCCGTTGATGAGCAGTTCTTC
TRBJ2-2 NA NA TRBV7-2 CASSPTRREGLFF TGTGCCAGCAGCCCGACTAGGCGGGAAGGGCTGTTTTTT
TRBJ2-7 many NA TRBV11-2 CASSLAYEQYF TGTGCCAGCAGCTTAGCCTACGAGCAGTACTTC
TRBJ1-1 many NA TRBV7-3 CASSLSSNTEAFF TGTGCCAGCAGCTTGTCTTCGAACACTGAAGCTTTCTTT
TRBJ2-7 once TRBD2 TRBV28 CASRVSGNAHEQYF TGTGCCAGCAGGGTTAGCGGGAACGCCCACGAGCAGTACTTC
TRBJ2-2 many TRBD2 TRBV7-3 CASSHSREGSGELFF TGTGCCAGCAGCCACTCGCGGGAGGGGTCCGGGGAGCTGTTTTTT
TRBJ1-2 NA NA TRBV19 CASSIDGDYGYTF TGTGCCAGTAGTATAGATGGAGACTATGGCTACACCTTC
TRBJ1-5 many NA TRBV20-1 CSVEGDNQPQHF TGCAGTGTAGAGGGCGACAATCAGCCCCAGCATTTT
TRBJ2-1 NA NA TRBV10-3 CAISTSSYNEQFF TGTGCCATCAGCACGAGCTCCTACAATGAGCAGTTCTTC
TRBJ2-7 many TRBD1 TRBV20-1 CSARESQGVYEQYF TGCAGTGCTAGAGAATCACAGGGGGTTTACGAGCAGTACTTC
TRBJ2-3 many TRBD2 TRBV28 CASSPKLAALRNTQYF TGTGCCAGCAGTCCCAAACTAGCGGCCTTGAGAAATACGCAGTATTTT
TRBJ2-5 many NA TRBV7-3 CASSLGNQETQYF TGTGCCAGCAGCTTAGGGAACCAAGAGACCCAGTACTTC
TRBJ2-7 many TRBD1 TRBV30 CAWGGTGPYEQYF TGTGCCTGGGGAGGGACAGGGCCCTACGAGCAGTACTTC
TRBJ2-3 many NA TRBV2 CASSDPGAPADTQYF TGTGCCAGCAGTGACCCCGGGGCCCCCGCAGATACGCAGTATTTT
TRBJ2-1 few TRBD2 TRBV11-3 CASSAVAGGPYNEQFF TGTGCCAGCAGCGCAGTAGCGGGAGGGCCATACAATGAGCAGTTCTTC
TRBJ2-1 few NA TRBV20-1 CSARPPDRDHEQFF TGCAGTGCTAGACCGCCGGACAGAGACCATGAGCAGTTCTTC
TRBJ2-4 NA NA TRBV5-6 CASSSPGRPGENIQYF TGTGCCAGCAGCTCTCCGGGACGCCCAGGGGAAAACATTCAGTACTTC
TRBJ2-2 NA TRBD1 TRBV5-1 CASSTGQGNTGELFF TGCGCCAGCAGCACGGGACAGGGGAACACCGGGGAGCTGTTTTTT
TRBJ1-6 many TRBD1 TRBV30 CAWSLQGYSPLHF TGTGCCTGGAGCCTACAGGGGTATTCACCCCTCCACTTT